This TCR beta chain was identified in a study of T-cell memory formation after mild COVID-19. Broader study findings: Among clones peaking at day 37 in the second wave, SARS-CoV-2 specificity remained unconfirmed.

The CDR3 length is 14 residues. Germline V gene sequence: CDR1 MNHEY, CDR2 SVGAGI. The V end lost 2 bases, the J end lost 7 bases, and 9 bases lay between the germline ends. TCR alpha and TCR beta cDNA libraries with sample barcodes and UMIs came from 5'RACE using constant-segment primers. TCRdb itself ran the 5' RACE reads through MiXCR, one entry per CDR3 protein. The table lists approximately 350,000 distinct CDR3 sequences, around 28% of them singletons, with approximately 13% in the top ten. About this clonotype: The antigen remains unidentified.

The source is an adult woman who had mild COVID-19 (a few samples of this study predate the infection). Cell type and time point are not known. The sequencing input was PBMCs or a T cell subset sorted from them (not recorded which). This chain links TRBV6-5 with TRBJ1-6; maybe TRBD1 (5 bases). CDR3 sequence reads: CASSYGAGNSPLHF. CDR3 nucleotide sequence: TGTGCCAGCAGTTACGGGGCGGGCAATTCACCCCTCCACTTT.